Sequencing of this T cell receptor (beta chain) was carried out in a study of shared clonotypes between healthy human individuals. Trimming pared 0 bases from V and 6 bases from J, leaving 9 bases between. The CDR3 runs 13 residues. CDR1 is SEHNR and CDR2 is FQNEAQ in the germline V gene (reference sequence). This clone was detected once. TCRdb's table, derived via immunoSEQ multiplex PCR, lists solely in-frame clones and lacks some. The sample lists hundreds of thousands of clones, about 98% occurring once. Naive CD8 cells lacked CD45RO and underwent positive selection for CCR7, leaving out terminally differentiated effector memory CD45RA+ cells.

This receptor was obtained from a man aged 30 to 39 in good health. The sequenced material came from naive CD8+ T cells sorted from blood. This sequence joins TRBV7-9 and TRBJ2-7; no definite D call. The CDR3 region is CASSLALFAEQYF. DNA of the CDR3: TGTGCCAGCAGCTTAGCGCTTTTTGCCGAGCAGTACTTC.